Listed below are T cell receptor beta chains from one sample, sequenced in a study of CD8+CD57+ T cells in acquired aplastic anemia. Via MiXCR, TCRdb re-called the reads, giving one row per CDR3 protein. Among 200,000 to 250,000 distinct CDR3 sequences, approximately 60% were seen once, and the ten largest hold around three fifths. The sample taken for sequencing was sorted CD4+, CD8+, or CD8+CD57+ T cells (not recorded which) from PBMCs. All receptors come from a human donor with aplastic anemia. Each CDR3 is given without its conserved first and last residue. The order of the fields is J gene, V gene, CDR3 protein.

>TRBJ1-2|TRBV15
ATGKPGGFGYGYT
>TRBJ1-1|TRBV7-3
ASSLRPTAEAF
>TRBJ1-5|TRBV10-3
ATAGGASNQPQH
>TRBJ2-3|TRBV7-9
ASSLLDRLTDTQY
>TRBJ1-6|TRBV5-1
ASGTGTVNSPLH
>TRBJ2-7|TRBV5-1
ASSPYTGGRSYEQY
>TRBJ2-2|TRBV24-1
ATSGNSAGELF
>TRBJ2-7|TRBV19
ASSILLDRGQEQY
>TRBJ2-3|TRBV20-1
SAKRGAVPTDTQY
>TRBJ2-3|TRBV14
ASSQFRTQVAIESDTQY
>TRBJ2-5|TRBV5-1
ASSEGQGLQETQY
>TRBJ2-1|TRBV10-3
ATEPGPNNEQF
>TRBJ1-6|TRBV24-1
ATRKTGLNTVQRDSPLH
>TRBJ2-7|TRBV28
ATHDRVRYEQY
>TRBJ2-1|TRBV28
ASSGLFGIAGLYEQF
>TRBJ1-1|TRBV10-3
AIRDGTGGTEAF
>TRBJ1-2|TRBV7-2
ASSRQGANYGYT
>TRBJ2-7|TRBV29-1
SVVGQSYEQY
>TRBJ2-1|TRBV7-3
ASSQGLAGGAYNEQF
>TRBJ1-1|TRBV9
ASSVDPVEGVRTEAF
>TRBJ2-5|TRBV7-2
ASSPPGTRQEAQY
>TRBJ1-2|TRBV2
ASRKSDGYT
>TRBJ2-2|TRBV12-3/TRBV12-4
ASSFGAPGGELF